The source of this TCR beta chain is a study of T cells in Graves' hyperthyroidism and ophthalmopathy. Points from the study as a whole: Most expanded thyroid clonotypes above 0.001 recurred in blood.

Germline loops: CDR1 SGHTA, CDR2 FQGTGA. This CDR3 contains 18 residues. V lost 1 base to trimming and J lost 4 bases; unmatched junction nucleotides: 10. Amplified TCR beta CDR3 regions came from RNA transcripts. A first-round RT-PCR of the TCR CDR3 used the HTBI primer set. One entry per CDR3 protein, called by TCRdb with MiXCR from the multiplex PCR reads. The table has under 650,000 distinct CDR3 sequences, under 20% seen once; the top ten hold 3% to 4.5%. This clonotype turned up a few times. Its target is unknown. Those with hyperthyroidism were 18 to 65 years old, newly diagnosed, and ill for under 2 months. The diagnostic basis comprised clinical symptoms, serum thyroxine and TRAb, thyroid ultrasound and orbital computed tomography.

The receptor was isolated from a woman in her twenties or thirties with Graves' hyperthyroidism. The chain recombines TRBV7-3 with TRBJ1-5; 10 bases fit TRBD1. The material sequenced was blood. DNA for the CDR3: TGTGCCAGCAGCTTAAGTTTCAAGACAGGGGGCGGAAATCAGCCCCAGCATTTT. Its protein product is CASSLSFKTGGGNQPQHF.